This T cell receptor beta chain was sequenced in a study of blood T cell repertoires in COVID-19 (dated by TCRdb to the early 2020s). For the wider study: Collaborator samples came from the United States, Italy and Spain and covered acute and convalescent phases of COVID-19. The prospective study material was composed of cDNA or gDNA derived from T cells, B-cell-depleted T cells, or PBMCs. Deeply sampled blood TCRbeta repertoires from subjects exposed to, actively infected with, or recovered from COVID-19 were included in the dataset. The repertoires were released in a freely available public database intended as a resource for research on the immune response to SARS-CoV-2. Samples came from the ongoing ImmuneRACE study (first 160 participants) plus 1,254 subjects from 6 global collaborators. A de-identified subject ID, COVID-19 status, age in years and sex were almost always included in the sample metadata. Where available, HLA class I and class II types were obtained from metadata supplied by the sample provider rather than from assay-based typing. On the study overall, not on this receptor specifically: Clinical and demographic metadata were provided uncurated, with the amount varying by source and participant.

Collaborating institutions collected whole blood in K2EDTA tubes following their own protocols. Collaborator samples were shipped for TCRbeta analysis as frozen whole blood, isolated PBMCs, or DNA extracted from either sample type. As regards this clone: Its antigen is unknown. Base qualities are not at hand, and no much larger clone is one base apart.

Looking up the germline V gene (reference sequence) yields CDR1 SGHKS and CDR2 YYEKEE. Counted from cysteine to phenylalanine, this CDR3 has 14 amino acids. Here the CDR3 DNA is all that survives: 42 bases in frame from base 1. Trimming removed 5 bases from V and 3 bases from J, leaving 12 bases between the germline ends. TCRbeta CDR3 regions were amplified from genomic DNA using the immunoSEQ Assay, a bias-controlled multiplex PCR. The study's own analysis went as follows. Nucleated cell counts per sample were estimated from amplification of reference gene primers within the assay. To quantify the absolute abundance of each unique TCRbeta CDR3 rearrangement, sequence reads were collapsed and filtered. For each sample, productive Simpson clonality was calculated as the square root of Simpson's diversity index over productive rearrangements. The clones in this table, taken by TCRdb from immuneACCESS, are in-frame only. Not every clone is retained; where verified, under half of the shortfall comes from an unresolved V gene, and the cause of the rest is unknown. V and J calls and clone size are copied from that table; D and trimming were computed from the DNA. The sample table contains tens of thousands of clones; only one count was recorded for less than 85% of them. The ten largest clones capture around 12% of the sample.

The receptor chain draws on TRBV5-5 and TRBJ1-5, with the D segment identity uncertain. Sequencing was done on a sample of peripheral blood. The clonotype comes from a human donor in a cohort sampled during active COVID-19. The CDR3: CASRGAANNQPQHF. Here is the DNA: TGTGCCAGCAGGGGAGCAGCCAACAATCAGCCCCAGCATTTT.